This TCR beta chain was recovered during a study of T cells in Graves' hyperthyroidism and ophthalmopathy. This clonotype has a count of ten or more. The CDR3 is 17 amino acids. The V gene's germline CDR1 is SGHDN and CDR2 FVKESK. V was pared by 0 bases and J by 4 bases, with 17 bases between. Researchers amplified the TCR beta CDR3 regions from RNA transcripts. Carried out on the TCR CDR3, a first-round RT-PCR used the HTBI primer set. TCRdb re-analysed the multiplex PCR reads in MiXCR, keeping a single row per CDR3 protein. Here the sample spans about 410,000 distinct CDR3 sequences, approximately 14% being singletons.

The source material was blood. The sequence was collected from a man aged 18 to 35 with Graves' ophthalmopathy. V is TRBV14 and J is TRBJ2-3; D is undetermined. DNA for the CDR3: TGTGCCAGCAGCCAAGATCCAGTGGGAATTTGGGCAGATACGCAGTATTTT. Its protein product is CASSQDPVGIWADTQYF. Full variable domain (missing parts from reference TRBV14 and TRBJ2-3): EAGVTQFPSHSVIEKGQTVTLRCDPISGHDNLYWYRRVMGKEIKFLLHFVKESKQDESGMPNNRFLAERTGGTYSTLKVQPAELEDSGVYFCASSQDPVGIWADTQYFGPGTRLTVL.